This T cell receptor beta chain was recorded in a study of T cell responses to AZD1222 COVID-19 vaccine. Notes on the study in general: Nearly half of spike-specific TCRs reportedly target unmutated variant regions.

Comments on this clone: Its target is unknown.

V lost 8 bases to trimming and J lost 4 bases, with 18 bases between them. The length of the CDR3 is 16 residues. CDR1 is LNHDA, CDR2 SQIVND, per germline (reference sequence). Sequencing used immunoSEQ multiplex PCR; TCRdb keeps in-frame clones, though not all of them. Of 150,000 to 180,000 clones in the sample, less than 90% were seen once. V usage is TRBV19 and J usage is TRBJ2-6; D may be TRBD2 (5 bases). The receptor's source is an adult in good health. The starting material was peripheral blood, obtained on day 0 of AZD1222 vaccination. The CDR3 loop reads CASSPFGAVGANVLTF. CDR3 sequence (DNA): TGTGCCAGTTCGCCGTTTGGAGCGGTGGGGGCCAACGTCCTGACTTTC.